Shown below are 17 T cell receptor beta chains from a single sample sequenced in a study of cytomegalovirus exposure and HLA in healthy donors. Primers: 60 Vbeta forward and 13 Jbeta reverse. Produced via immunoSEQ multiplex PCR; TCRdb's table is partial and in-frame only. The table records about 190,000 clones, roughly 77% of them present only once. The sample was PBMCs. All receptors come from a man in his forties or fifties in good health and CMV-seropositive.

V is TRBV4-3 and J is TRBJ2-1, with 11 bases lining up with TRBD1. The trim removed 4 bases at V and 4 bases at J, leaving 9 bases unmatched. The CDR3 covers 17 residues. Germline V CDR1 and CDR2: LGHNA, YSLEER. This CDR3 is CASSPLGGTGGYNEQFF. CDR3 DNA: TGCGCCAGCAGCCCCTTGGGGGGGACAGGGGGATACAATGAGCAGTTCTTC.

The V call is TRBV4-2, the J call TRBJ2-5, with unresolved D. TRBJ2-7 matches the DNA end more closely, so the J call is doubtful. Germline values: CDR1 LGHNA, CDR2 YNFKEQ. The CDR3 is 12 amino acids. For the CDR3, the DNA is TGTGCCAGCAGCCAAGATTCAAACGAGCAGTACTTC. This codes for CASSQDSNEQYF.

Comments on this clone: The CDR3 carries no conserved terminal phenylalanine or tryptophan, so it likely arises from a read error. The limits of the CDR3 on the DNA are not certain, so only TCRdb's listed CDR3 is given. The chain employs TRBV4-1 and TRBJ2-7; the D segment call TRBD2 is taken from the table without a DNA check. Both ends counted, the CDR3 spans 8 residues. Germline CDR1 MGHRA, CDR2 YSYEKL. The CDR3 protein is CASSRGLA.

V gene TRBV2 combines with J gene TRBJ1-6, with D perhaps matching TRBD1 (5 bases). The V end lost 3 bases, the J end lost 10 bases, and 13 bases lay between the germline ends. Germline-derived CDR1 and CDR2 are SNHLY and FYNNEI. The CDR3 loop spans 14 amino acids. This chain's CDR3 is CASSEPAGLSPLHF. The CDR3 nucleotides read TGTGCCAGCAGTGAGCCTGCAGGGCTCTCACCCCTCCACTTT.

The chain joins TRBV6-5 to TRBJ2-2, with 10 bases fitting TRBD2. Looked up from germline, CDR1 is MNHEY and CDR2 is SVGAGI. V lost 6 bases to trimming and J lost 2 bases; unmatched junction nucleotides: 3. The CDR3 is 15 residues long. The CDR3 protein is CASRRTSGNTGELFF. DNA for the CDR3: TGTGCCAGCAGGAGGACTAGCGGAAACACCGGGGAGCTGTTTTTT.

This clone has a single count. The chain is built from TRBV2 and TRBJ2-6; TRBD1 is a possible D gene (5 bases). Looked up from germline, CDR1 is SNHLY and CDR2 is FYNNEI. This CDR3 is 18 amino acids long. Trimming shortened V by 5 bases and J by 0 bases, and 17 bases separated the two germline ends. Here the CDR3 reads CASSNFADTSSGANVLTF. The CDR3 DNA is TGTGCCAGCAGTAATTTCGCGGACACATCCTCTGGGGCCAACGTCCTGACTTTC.

V usage is TRBV5-1 and J usage is TRBJ1-6; D is uncertain. CDR3 length: 13 residues. CDR1 is SGHRS and CDR2 is YFSETQ in the germline V gene. Trimming stripped 0 bases from V and 5 bases from J, with 3 bases between. The CDR3 loop reads CASSLADNSPLHF. CDR3 coding DNA: TGCGCCAGCAGCTTGGCTGATAATTCACCCCTCCACTTT.

Notes on this clone: A read error may account for a junction end that differs from germline. The genes are TRBV6-1 and TRBJ2-7, with 12 bases matching TRBD2. The germline V gene encodes CDR1 MNHNS and CDR2 SASEGT. The CDR3 is 11 residues long. The CDR3 nucleotides read TGTGCCAGCAAGACTAGCGGGGGCGCGACCTTC. Its translation: CASKTSGGATF.

This chain links TRBV4-3 with TRBJ2-3; 12 nucleotides agree with TRBD2. The germline gives CDR1 LGHNA, CDR2 YSLEER. The CDR3 has 16 amino acids. The V segment lost 6 bases and the J segment 4 bases; nucleotides outside the gene matches: 8. The CDR3 is CASRRDLAGGPDTQYF. The CDR3 nucleotides read TGCGCCAGCAGACGGGATCTAGCGGGAGGGCCAGATACGCAGTATTTT.

The CDR3 DNA follows: TGTGCCTGGACCGGTAGAGGGAAGGGCCAGCCCCAGCATTTT. Its translation: CAWTGRGKGQPQHF. The chain links TRBV30 to TRBJ1-5; D uncertain. Germline V lookup: CDR1 GTSNPN, CDR2 SVGIG (reference sequence). The CDR3 sequence is 14 residues long. Trimming cost V 4 bases and J 7 bases, with 17 bases left between them.

The V gene is TRBV9, the J gene TRBJ2-2; maybe TRBD2 (5 bases). V lost 6 bases and J lost 4, with 13 bases in between. CDR1 is SGDLS and CDR2 is YYNGEE in the germline V gene. This CDR3 region has 14 residues. This chain's CDR3 is CASTRGLITGELFF. The CDR3 nucleotides read TGTGCCAGCACCCGAGGACTGATCACCGGGGAGCTGTTTTTT.

The rearrangement joins TRBV6-1 to TRBJ1-5, with D perhaps matching TRBD1 (5 bases). V shed 3 bases and J shed 1 base, with 7 bases lying between them. Germline V gene lookup returns CDR1 MNHNS and CDR2 SASEGT. CDR3 length equals 14 residues. Here the CDR3 DNA reads TGTGCCAGCAGTGAGTACAGGAGCAATCAGCCCCAGCATTTT. Encoded protein: CASSEYRSNQPQHF.

This chain joins TRBV18 and TRBJ1-6; D not resolved. Trimming removed 6 bases at V and 6 bases at J, with 12 bases between. Germline CDR1 reads KGHSH; CDR2 reads LQKENI. The CDR3 loop spans 14 amino acids. The CDR3 loop reads CASSPVYSNSPLHF. DNA for the CDR3: TGTGCCAGCTCCCCCGTTTACAGTAATTCACCCCTCCACTTT.

The chain couples TRBV7-9 to TRBJ2-2, with D perhaps TRBD2 (5 bases). This CDR3 comprises 14 residues. The V gene's germline CDR1 is SEHNR and CDR2 FQNEAQ (reference sequence). V dropped 5 bases and J dropped 7 bases, with 14 bases sitting between them. This CDR3 is CASSVGGYGGELFF. The CDR3 DNA follows: TGTGCCAGCAGCGTCGGCGGGTATGGCGGGGAGCTGTTTTTT.

V is TRBV15 and J is TRBJ1-5; weak D call: TRBD1 (6 bases). Trimming pared 4 bases from V and 10 bases from J, leaving 11 bases between. Germline V gene data show CDR1 as LNHNV and CDR2 as YYDKDF (reference sequence). This CDR3 region has 12 residues. The CDR3 loop reads CATSTGGGPQHF. CDR3 nucleotides: TGTGCCACCAGCACGGGGGGGGGCCCCCAGCATTTT.

This chain joins TRBV6-6 and TRBJ2-5; 10 positions agree with TRBD2. CDR1 is MNHNY and CDR2 is SVGAGI in the germline V gene (reference sequence). Unmatched junction bases numbered 2, after V lost 5 bases and J lost 2 bases. The CDR3 is 14 residues long. The chain's CDR3 is CASSLAGAQETQYF. DNA for the CDR3: TGTGCCAGCAGTCTAGCGGGAGCTCAAGAGACCCAGTACTTC.

The gene calls are TRBV6-5 and TRBJ2-2; tentatively, D is TRBD1 (5 bases). The germline V gene encodes CDR1 MNHEY and CDR2 SVGAGI. Trimming stripped 4 bases from V and 0 bases from J, with 12 bases between. This CDR3 is built from 16 residues. DNA for the CDR3: TGTGCCAGCAGTTCGCAGGGATTCGCGAACACCGGGGAGCTGTTTTTT. It codes for CASSSQGFANTGELFF.